This T cell receptor (beta chain) originates from a study of PD-1 blockade in classical Hodgkin lymphoma. Profiled with immunoSEQ multiplex PCR; TCRdb holds only in-frame clones, not every one. The table records 6,500 to 9,500 clones, roughly 80% of them present only once. Time point reported: cycle 4 day 1 (C4D1), after 5 to 7 weeks of nivolumab. There was relapse after autologous stem cell transplantation in every patient, and there was variation in brentuximab vedotin exposure. Germline CDR1 MGHRA, CDR2 YSYEKL. The CDR3 is made up of 12 amino acids. Trimming shortened V by 9 bases and J by 1 base, and 9 bases separated the two germline ends.

This TCR came from a human donor with classical Hodgkin lymphoma. V is TRBV4-1 and J is TRBJ1-1, with unresolved D. The sequencing here drew on peripheral blood mononuclear cells (PBMCs), taken before the fourth cycle of nivolumab. CDR3 DNA: TGCGCCAGTGGGTCCGGGAACACTGAAGCTTTCTTT. Its protein product is CASGSGNTEAFF.